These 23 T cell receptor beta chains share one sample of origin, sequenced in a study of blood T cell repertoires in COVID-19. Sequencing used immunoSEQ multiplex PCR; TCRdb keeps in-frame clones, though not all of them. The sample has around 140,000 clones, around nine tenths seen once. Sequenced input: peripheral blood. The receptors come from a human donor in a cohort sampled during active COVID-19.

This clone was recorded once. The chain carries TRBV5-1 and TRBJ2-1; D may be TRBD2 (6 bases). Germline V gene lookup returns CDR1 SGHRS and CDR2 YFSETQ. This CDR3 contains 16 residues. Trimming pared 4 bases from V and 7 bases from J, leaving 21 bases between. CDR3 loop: CASSIGDSLGGNEQFF. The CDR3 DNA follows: TGCGCCAGCAGCATAGGGGACTCCCTTGGTGGAAATGAGCAGTTCTTC.

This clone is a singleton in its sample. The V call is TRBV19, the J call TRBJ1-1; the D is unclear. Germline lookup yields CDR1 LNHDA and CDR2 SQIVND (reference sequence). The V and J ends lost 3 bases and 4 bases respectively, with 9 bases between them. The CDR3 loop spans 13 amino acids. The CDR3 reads CASSMAAGTEAFF. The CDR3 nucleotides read TGTGCCAGTAGTATGGCGGCGGGCACTGAAGCTTTCTTT.

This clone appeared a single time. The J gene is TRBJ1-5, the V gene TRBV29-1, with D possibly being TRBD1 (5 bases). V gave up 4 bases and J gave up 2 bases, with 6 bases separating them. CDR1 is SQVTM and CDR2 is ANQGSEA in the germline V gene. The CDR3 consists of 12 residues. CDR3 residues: CSVGGGNQPQHF. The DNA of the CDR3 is TGCAGCGTTGGGGGGGGCAATCAGCCCCAGCATTTT.

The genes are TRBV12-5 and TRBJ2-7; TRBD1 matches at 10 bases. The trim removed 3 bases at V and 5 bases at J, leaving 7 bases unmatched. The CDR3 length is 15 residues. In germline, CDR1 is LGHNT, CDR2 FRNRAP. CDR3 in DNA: TGTGCTAGTGGTTTTCTTCGGGACAGGGGTCACGAGCAGTACTTC. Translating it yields CASGFLRDRGHEQYF.

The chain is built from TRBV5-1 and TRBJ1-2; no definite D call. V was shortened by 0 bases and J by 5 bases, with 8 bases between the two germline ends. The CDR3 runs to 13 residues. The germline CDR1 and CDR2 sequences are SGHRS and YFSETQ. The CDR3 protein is CASSLEHQYGYTF. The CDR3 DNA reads TGCGCCAGCAGCTTGGAGCATCAATATGGCTACACCTTC.

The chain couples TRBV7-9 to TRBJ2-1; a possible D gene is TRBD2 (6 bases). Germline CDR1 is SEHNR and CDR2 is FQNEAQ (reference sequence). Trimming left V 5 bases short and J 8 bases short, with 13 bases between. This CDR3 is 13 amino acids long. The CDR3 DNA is TGTGCCAGCAGCCCCACGCGGGGTTATGAGCAGTTCTTC. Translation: CASSPTRGYEQFF.

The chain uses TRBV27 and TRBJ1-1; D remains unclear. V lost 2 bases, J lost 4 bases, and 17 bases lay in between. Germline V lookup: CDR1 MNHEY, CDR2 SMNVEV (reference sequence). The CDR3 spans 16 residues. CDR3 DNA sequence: TGTGCCAGCAGTTTAGGAGGTGAGAGAGGGAGCACTGAAGCTTTCTTT. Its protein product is CASSLGGERGSTEAFF.

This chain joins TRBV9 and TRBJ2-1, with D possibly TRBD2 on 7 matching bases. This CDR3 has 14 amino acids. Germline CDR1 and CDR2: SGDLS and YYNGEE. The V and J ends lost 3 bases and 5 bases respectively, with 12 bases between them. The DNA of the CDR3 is TGTGCCAGCAGCGCCGGGGGGCCCAACAATGAGCAGTTCTTC. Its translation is CASSAGGPNNEQFF.

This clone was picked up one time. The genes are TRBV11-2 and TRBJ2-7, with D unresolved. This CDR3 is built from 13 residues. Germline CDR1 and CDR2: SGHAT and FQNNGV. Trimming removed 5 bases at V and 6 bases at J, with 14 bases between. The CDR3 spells CASSVVRSGEQYF. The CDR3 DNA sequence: TGTGCCAGCAGCGTTGTCCGCTCAGGCGAGCAGTACTTC.

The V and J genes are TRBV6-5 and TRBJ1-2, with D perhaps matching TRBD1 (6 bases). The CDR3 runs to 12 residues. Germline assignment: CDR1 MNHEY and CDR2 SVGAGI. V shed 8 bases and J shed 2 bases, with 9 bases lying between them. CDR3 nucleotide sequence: TGTGCCAGCTCCGGACAGAACTATGGCTACACCTTC. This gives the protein CASSGQNYGYTF.

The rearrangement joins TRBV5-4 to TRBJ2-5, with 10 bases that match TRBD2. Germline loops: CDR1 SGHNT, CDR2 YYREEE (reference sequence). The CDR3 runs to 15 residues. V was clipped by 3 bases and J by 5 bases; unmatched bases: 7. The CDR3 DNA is TGTGCCAGCAGCTCAAGCGGGGGGGCCCGGGAGACCCAGTACTTC. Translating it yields CASSSSGGARETQYF.

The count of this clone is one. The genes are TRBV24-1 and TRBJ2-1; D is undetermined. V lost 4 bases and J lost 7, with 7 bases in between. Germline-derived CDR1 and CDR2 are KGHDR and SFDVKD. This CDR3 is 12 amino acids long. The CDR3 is CATSDSRNEQFF. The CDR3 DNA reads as TGTGCCACCAGTGACTCTAGAAATGAGCAGTTCTTC.

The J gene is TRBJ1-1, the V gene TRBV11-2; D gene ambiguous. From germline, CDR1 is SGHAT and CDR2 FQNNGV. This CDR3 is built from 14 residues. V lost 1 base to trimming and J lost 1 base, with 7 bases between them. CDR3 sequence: CASSLVSANTEAFF. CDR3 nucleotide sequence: TGTGCCAGCAGCTTAGTGAGCGCGAACACTGAAGCTTTCTTT. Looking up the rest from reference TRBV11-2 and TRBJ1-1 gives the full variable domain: EAGVAQSPRYKIIEKRQSVAFWCNPISGHATLYWYQQILGQGPKLLIQFQNNGVVDDSQLPKDRFSAERLKGVDSTLKIQPAKLEDSAVYLCASSLVSANTEAFFGQGTRLTVV.

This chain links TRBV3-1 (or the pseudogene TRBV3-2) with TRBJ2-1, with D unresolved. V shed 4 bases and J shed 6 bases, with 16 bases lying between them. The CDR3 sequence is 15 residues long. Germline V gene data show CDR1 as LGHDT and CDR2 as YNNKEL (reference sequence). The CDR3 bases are TGTGCCAGCAGCCTCGGCAATCTAGTCACCAATGAGCAGTTCTTC. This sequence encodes CASSLGNLVTNEQFF.

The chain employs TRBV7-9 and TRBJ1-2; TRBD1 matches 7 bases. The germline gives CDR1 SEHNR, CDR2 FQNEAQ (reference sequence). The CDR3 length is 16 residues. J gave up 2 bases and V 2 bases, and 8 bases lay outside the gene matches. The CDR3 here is CASSLSTGAANYGYTF. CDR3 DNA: TGTGCCAGCAGCTTATCTACAGGGGCCGCAAACTATGGCTACACCTTC.

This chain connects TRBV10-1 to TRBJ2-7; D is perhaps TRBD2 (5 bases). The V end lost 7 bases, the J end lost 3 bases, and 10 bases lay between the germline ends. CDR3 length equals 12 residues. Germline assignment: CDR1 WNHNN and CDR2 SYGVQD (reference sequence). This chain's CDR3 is CASTGLRYEQYF. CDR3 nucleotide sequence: TGCGCCAGCACCGGACTGCGCTACGAGCAGTACTTC.

CDR3 DNA: TGTGCCATCAGTGAAGGGGGACCCCGGGAGCAGTACTTC. Translating it yields CAISEGGPREQYF. This chain joins TRBV10-3 and TRBJ2-7; weak D call: TRBD1 (6 bases). Germline V gene sequence: CDR1 ENHRY, CDR2 SYGVKD. V dropped 3 bases and J dropped 7 bases, with 13 bases sitting between them. The CDR3 loop spans 13 amino acids.

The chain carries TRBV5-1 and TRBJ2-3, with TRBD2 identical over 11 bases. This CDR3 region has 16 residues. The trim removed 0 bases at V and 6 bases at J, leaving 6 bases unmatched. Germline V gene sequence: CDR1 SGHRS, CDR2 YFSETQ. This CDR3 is CASSLDVAGGPDTQYF. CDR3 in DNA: TGCGCCAGCAGCTTGGATGTAGCGGGGGGGCCTGATACGCAGTATTTT.

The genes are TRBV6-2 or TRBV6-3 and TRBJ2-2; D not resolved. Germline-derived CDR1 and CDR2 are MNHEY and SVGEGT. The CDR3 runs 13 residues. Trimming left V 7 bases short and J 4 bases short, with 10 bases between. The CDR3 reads CASTPRATGELFF. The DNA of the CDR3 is TGTGCCAGCACCCCCCGCGCCACCGGGGAGCTGTTTTTT.

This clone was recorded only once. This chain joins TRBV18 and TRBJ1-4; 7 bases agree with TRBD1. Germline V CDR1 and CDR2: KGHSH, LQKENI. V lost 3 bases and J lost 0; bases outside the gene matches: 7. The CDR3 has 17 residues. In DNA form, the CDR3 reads TGTGCCAGCTCACCGTCCCGGGACAGTGCAACTAATGAAAAACTGTTTTTT. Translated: CASSPSRDSATNEKLFF.

Written as DNA, the CDR3 is TGTGCCAGCAGTTACTCCAATGGAAACACCATATATTTT. Protein: CASSYSNGNTIYF. The J gene is TRBJ1-3, the V gene TRBV6-5, with unresolved D. Trimming took 0 bases from V and 3 from J, leaving 3 bases between them. Germline lookup yields CDR1 MNHEY and CDR2 SVGAGI. CDR3 size: 13 residues.

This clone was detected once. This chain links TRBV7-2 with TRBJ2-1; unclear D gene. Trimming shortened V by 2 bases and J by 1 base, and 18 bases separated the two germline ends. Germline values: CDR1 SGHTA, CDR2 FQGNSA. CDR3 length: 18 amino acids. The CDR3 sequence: CASSLRWLGTNSYNEQFF. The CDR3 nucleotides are TGTGCCAGCAGCTTACGCTGGTTAGGTACTAATTCCTACAATGAGCAGTTCTTC.

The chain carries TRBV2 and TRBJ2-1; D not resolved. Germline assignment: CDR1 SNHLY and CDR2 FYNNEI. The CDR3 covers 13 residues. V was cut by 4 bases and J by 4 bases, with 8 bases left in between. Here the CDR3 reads CASSVKEYNEQFF. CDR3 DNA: TGTGCCAGCAGTGTTAAAGAGTACAATGAGCAGTTCTTC.